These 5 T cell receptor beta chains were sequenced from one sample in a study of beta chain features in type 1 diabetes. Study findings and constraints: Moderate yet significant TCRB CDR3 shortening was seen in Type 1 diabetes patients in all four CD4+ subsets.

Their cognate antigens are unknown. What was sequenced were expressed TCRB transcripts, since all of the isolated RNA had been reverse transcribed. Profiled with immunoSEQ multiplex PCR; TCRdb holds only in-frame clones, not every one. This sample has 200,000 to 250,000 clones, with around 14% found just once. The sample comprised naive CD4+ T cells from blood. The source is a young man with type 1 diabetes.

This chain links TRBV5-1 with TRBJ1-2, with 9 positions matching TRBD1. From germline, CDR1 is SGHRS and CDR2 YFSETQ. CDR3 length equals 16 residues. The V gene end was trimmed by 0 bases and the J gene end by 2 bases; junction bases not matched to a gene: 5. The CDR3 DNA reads TGCGCCAGCAGCTTGGGAATGACAGGGGGAAACTATGGCTACACCTTC. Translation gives CASSLGMTGGNYGYTF.

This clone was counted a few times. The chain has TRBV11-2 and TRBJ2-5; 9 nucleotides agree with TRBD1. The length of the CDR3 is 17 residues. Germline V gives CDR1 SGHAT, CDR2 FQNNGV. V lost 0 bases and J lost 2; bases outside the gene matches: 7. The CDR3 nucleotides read TGTGCCAGCAGCTTAGAAGGGACAGGGCTGTTACAAGAGACCCAGTACTTC. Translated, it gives CASSLEGTGLLQETQYF.

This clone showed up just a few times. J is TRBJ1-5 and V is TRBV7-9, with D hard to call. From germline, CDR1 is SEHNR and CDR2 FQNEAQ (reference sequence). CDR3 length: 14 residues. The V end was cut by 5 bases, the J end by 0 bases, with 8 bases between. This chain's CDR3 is CASSPPGSNQPQHF. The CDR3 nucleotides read TGTGCCAGCAGCCCACCGGGTAGCAATCAGCCCCAGCATTTT.

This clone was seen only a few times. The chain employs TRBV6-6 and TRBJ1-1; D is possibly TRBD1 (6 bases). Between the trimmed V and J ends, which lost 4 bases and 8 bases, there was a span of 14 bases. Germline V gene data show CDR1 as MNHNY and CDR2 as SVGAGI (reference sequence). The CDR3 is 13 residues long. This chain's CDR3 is CASSSGGAREAFF. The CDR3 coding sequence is TGTGCCAGCAGTTCCGGGGGGGCTCGGGAAGCTTTCTTT.

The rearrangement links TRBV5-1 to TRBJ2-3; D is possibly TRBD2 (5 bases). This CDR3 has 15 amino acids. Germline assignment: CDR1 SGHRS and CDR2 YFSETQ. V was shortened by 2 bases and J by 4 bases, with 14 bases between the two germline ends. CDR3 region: CASSFRLPGADTQYF. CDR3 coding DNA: TGCGCCAGCAGCTTTAGGCTCCCCGGGGCAGATACGCAGTATTTT.